This TCR beta chain was obtained from a study of blood T cell repertoires in COVID-19. Germline CDR1 and CDR2: MNHEY and SMNVEV (reference sequence). V lost 8 bases and J lost 0, with 11 bases in between. The CDR3 consists of 13 residues. The data were produced by immunoSEQ multiplex PCR, yet TCRdb's version contains in-frame clones alone and is incomplete. The table records approximately 110,000 clones, approximately 84% of them present only once. This chain links TRBV27 with TRBJ2-7; D is unclear. This TCR was recovered from a woman aged 40 to 50 with acute or convalescent COVID-19. The sample comprised peripheral blood. The CDR3 nucleotides are TGTGCCAGCGGTCTTGGCCTCTCCTACGAGCAGTACTTC. Its translation: CASGLGLSYEQYF.